The T cell receptor beta chain described here comes from a study of human T cells and chemical hapten exposure. TCRdb used MiXCR to reprocess the RACE reads, holding one entry per CDR3 protein. The repertoire holds fewer than 130,000 distinct CDR3 sequences, with 11% as singletons. Noted time point: patch test 1, 2 weeks after DPC sensitization. Treatment defined: therapeutic diphenylcyclopropenone sensitization with weekly scalp DPC. Germline CDR1 reads DFQATT; CDR2 reads SNEGSKA (reference sequence). This CDR3 spans 13 amino acids. The V end lost 5 bases, the J end lost 3 bases, and 14 bases lay between the germline ends. This clonotype was found many times.

The receptor was isolated from a woman in her forties with alopecia areata. Some clones in this sample may be carry-over from other donors' samples. The V call is TRBV20-1, the J call TRBJ2-7; D call uncertain. The sequences come from whole blood, collected in connection with sensitization to the hapten diphenylcyclopropenone (DPC). The CDR3 DNA is TGCAGTGCTCCCTTTGGCACGCGCTACGAGCAGTACTTC. Translated, it gives CSAPFGTRYEQYF.